This entry lists 21 T cell receptor beta chains sequenced from one sample in a study of OX40 agonist ivuxolimab in advanced cancers. Assay used: immunoSEQ multiplex PCR; TCRdb lists only in-frame clones, some missing. The sample holds 75,000 to 80,000 clones; 87% are singletons and the top ten take about 0.57%. The sequences come from CD4+ or CD8+ T cells sorted from blood, collected in a trial of the OX40 agonist ivuxolimab. These receptors originate from an adult with an advanced solid tumor such as melanoma, head and neck, liver or kidney cancer.

This clone was recorded a few times. The genes are TRBV20-1 and TRBJ1-4; D is unresolved. The V and J ends lost 3 bases and 8 bases respectively, with 7 bases between them. Germline CDR1 and CDR2: DFQATT and SNEGSKA (reference sequence). The CDR3 is 11 residues long. The CDR3 DNA is TGCAGTGCTAGTTCGAGGGAAAAACTGTTTTTT. Translating it yields CSASSREKLFF.

The chain combines TRBV18 with TRBJ1-2; D gene unclear. This CDR3 comprises 15 residues. Trimming stripped 1 base from V and 7 bases from J, with 16 bases between. Germline CDR1 and CDR2: KGHSH and LQKENI. CDR3 protein: CASSPLGTLSGGYTF. In DNA form, the CDR3 reads TGTGCCAGCTCACCACTCGGAACCCTATCGGGTGGCTACACCTTC.

This clone was observed a handful of times. The rearrangement uses TRBV19 and TRBJ2-5; 11 positions agree with TRBD2. The CDR3 extends over 16 amino acids. The ends lost 2 bases at V and 4 bases at J; junction bases unmatched: 6. Germline lookup yields CDR1 LNHDA and CDR2 SQIVND (reference sequence). This CDR3 reads CASSIRPSGRLETQYF. The DNA of the CDR3 is TGTGCCAGTAGTATACGCCCTAGCGGGAGGCTAGAGACCCAGTACTTC.

This clone has only one observation. The J gene is TRBJ2-7, the V gene TRBV6-6; 12 bases align to TRBD1. The germline V gene has CDR1 MNHNY and CDR2 SVGAGI (reference sequence). With 10 bases clipped from V and 1 base from J, the junction kept 11 bases outside the gene matches. The CDR3 totals 16 residues. The CDR3 region is CATQPRDRGLSYEQYF. CDR3 nucleotides: TGTGCCACTCAACCCCGGGACAGGGGGCTATCCTACGAGCAGTACTTC.

J is TRBJ1-2 and V is TRBV6-1; D might be TRBD1 (6 bases). The CDR3 runs 12 residues. In germline, CDR1 is MNHNS, CDR2 SASEGT. Deletions cut 6 bases from V and 4 bases from J, with 9 bases between. CDR3 protein: CASRPTGYGYTF. In nucleotides, the CDR3 is TGTGCCAGCAGACCGACAGGCTATGGCTACACCTTC.

V and J are TRBV5-1 and TRBJ1-5, with 8 bases aligning to TRBD1. Per the germline V gene, CDR1 is SGHRS and CDR2 is YFSETQ. The CDR3 runs 15 residues. The V segment lost 0 bases and the J segment 6 bases; nucleotides outside the gene matches: 5. The DNA for the CDR3 is TGCGCCAGCAGCTTGGACAGGGGGGAGGGTCAGCCCCAGCATTTT. Translated: CASSLDRGEGQPQHF.

This clone has just a few counts. The J gene is TRBJ1-1, the V gene TRBV5-4, with D perhaps matching TRBD1 (6 bases). The germline gives CDR1 SGHNT, CDR2 YYREEE (reference sequence). Between the trimmed V and J ends, which lost 2 bases and 3 bases, there was a span of 8 bases. This CDR3 region has 13 residues. The CDR3 DNA reads as TGTGCCAGCAGCTTATCAGGGGACACTGAAGCTTTCTTT. This translates into CASSLSGDTEAFF.

The rearrangement joins TRBV5-1 to TRBJ2-7; 8 nucleotides agree with TRBD2. J gave up 5 bases and V 1 base, and 8 bases lay outside the gene matches. CDR1 is SGHRS and CDR2 is YFSETQ in the germline V gene. The CDR3 length is 15 residues. CDR3 loop: CASSLTSGGPDEQYF. As DNA, the CDR3 is TGCGCCAGCAGCTTGACCAGCGGGGGACCTGACGAGCAGTACTTC.

The rearrangement joins TRBV30 to TRBJ2-5; D not resolved. This CDR3 comprises 11 residues. Germline-derived CDR1 and CDR2 are GTSNPN and SVGIG (reference sequence). V was cut by 4 bases and J by 1 base, with 4 bases left in between. The CDR3, as DNA: TGTGCCTGGACAGGCCAAGAGACCCAGTACTTC. Translating it yields CAWTGQETQYF.

CDR3 DNA sequence: TGCAGTGCTGAGAAGAGAAACACCATATATTTT. It yields the protein CSAEKRNTIYF. The chain combines TRBV20-1 with TRBJ1-3; D is unresolved. The CDR3 has 11 residues. In germline, CDR1 is DFQATT, CDR2 SNEGSKA (reference sequence). Trimming cost V 5 bases and J 5 bases, with 7 bases left between them.

The rearrangement joins TRBV29-1 to TRBJ1-2, with D unclear. Germline V CDR1 and CDR2: SQVTM, ANQGSEA. The V gene lost 3 bases and the J gene lost 8 bases, with 4 bases spanning the gap. The CDR3 extends over 9 amino acids. CDR3 region: CSVDLGYTF. In DNA form, the CDR3 reads TGCAGCGTTGATTTGGGCTACACCTTC. Using reference TRBV29-1 and TRBJ1-2 for the parts outside the CDR3, the full variable domain is SAVISQKPSRDICQRGTSLTIQCQVDSQVTMMFWYRQQPGQSLTLIATANQGSEATYESGFVIDKFPISRPNLTFSTLTVSNMSPEDSSIYLCSVDLGYTFGSGTRLTVV.

This chain joins TRBV5-4 and TRBJ1-2; the match to TRBD1 covers 9 bases. The V segment lost 2 bases and the J segment 8 bases; nucleotides outside the gene matches: 10. Germline V CDR1 and CDR2: SGHNT, YYREEE (reference sequence). The CDR3 is 15 residues long. For the CDR3, the DNA is TGTGCCAGCAGCTTTCCTGGACAGGGGATAGCGGGCTACACCTTC. Protein product: CASSFPGQGIAGYTF.

This clone turned up a few times. The genes are TRBV13 and TRBJ2-5; D is undetermined. The CDR3 runs 12 residues. The germline CDR1 and CDR2 sequences are PRHDT and FYEKMQ (reference sequence). V was cut by 1 base and J by 7 bases, with 7 bases left in between. The CDR3 bases are TGTGCCAGCAGCTTAGTGGCCGCGACCCAGTACTTC. Its protein is CASSLVAATQYF.

V is TRBV30 and J is TRBJ2-3; 8 positions agree with TRBD1. The V segment lost 3 bases and the J segment 1 base; nucleotides outside the gene matches: 18. The germline CDR1 and CDR2 sequences are GTSNPN and SVGIG (reference sequence). CDR3 length: 19 amino acids. DNA of the CDR3: TGTGCCTGGAGAGCTTTCACTCAGGGGGCAAGGCTAGGCACAGATACGCAGTATTTT. This sequence encodes CAWRAFTQGARLGTDTQYF.

The chain combines TRBV30 with TRBJ1-4; D gene ambiguous. Trimming removed 2 bases at V and 4 bases at J, with 8 bases between. CDR1 GTSNPN and CDR2 SVGIG come from the germline V gene (reference sequence). The CDR3 is made up of 13 amino acids. This chain's CDR3 is CAWSKALNEKLFF. Here the CDR3 DNA reads TGTGCCTGGAGTAAAGCGCTTAATGAAAAACTGTTTTTT.

This clone was counted a single time. This sequence joins TRBV7-2 and TRBJ2-3; D is perhaps TRBD1 (5 bases). This CDR3 has 12 amino acids. Trimming took 4 bases from V and 6 from J, leaving 8 bases between them. Germline lookup yields CDR1 SGHTA and CDR2 FQGNSA. CDR3 in amino acids: CASSSPGDTQYF. The CDR3 DNA is TGTGCCAGCAGCTCCCCAGGGGATACGCAGTATTTT.

The V call is TRBV6-6, the J call TRBJ2-7, with TRBD2 matching over 7 bases. V gave up 5 bases and J gave up 2 bases; unmatched junction bases: 3. This CDR3 is 13 amino acids long. Germline loops: CDR1 MNHNY, CDR2 SVGAGI (reference sequence). Here the CDR3 reads CASSRLAAYEQYF. In DNA, the CDR3 is TGTGCCAGCAGTCGACTAGCCGCCTACGAGCAGTACTTC.

The chain uses TRBV30 and TRBJ2-5; a possible D gene is TRBD1 (6 bases). Germline V lookup: CDR1 GTSNPN, CDR2 SVGIG (reference sequence). Trimming cost V 4 bases and J 4 bases, with 13 bases left between them. The CDR3 contains 13 residues. The CDR3 DNA follows: TGTGCCTGGACCCAGGGGTCGGGAGAGACCCAGTACTTC. Translated: CAWTQGSGETQYF.

This clone was picked up one time. The rearrangement joins TRBV27 to TRBJ1-5; TRBD1 matches 8 bases. The CDR3 totals 16 residues. J lost 3 bases, V lost 6 bases, and 10 bases had no gene match. Germline V gives CDR1 MNHEY, CDR2 SMNVEV (reference sequence). The CDR3 here is CASRAPGQGPNQPQHF. In nucleotides, the CDR3 is TGTGCCAGCAGGGCACCCGGACAGGGCCCCAATCAGCCCCAGCATTTT.

This clone has only one observation. The CDR3 loop reads CASTTGPGLYNEQFF. DNA for the CDR3: TGTGCCAGTACCACGGGACCCGGCCTTTACAATGAGCAGTTCTTC. The gene calls are TRBV19 and TRBJ2-1; D is perhaps TRBD1 or TRBD2 (5 bases each). Germline values: CDR1 LNHDA, CDR2 SQIVND (reference sequence). The CDR3 contains 15 residues. The germline V and J ends were trimmed by 7 bases and 4 bases, with 17 bases remaining between them.

J is TRBJ1-6 and V is TRBV6-5; the D is unclear. Trimming stripped 5 bases from V and 3 bases from J, with 8 bases between. This CDR3 has 14 amino acids. Germline V gives CDR1 MNHEY, CDR2 SVGAGI. CDR3: CASSPDGYNSPLHF. The CDR3 region has the DNA TGTGCCAGCAGTCCGGACGGCTATAATTCACCCCTCCACTTT.